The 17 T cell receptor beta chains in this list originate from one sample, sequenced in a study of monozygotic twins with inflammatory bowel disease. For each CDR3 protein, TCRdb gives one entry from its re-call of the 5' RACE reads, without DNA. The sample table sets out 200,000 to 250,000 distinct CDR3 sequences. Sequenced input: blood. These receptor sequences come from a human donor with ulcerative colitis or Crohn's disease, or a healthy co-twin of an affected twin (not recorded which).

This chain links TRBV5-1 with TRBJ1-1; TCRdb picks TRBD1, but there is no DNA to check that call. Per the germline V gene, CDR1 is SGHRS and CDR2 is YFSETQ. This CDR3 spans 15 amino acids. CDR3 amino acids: CASSFGDRDSTEAFF.

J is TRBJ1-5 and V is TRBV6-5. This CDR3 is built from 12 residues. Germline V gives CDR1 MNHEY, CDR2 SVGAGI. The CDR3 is CASSRSTGPQHF.

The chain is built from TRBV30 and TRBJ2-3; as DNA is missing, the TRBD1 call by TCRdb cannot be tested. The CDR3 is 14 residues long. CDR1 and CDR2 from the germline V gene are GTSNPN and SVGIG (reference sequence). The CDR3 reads CALRGFSSTDTQYF.

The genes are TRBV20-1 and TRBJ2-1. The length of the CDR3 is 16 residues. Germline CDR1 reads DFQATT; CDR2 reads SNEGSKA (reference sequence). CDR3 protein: CSARGEGGSSYNEQFF.

CDR3 region: CAISESRTSYEQYF. V usage is TRBV10-3 and J usage is TRBJ2-7. This CDR3 comprises 14 residues. CDR1 and CDR2 (germline): ENHRY, SYGVKD.

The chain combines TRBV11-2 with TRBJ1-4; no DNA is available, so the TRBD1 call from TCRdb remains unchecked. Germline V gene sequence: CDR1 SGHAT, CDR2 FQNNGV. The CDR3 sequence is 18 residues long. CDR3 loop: CASSLTPQTAATNEKLFF.

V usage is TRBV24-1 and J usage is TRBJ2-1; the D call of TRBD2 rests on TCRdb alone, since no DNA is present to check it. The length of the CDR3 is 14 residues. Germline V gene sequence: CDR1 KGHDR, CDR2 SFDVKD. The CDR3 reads CATSDAWRESEQFF.

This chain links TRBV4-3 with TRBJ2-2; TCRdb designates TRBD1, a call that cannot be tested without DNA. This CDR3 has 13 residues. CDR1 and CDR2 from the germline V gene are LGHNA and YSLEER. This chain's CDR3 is CASTNRGTGELFF.

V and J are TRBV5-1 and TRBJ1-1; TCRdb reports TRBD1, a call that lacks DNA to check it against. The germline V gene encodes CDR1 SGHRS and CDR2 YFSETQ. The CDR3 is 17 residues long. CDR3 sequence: CASSLGGRGVGNTEAFF.

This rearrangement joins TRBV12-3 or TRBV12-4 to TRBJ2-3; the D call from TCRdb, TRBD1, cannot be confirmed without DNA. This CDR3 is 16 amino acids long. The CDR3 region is CASIPSWGGAADTQYF.

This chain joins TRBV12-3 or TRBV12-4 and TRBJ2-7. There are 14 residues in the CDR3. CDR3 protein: CASSLGGSAYEQYF.

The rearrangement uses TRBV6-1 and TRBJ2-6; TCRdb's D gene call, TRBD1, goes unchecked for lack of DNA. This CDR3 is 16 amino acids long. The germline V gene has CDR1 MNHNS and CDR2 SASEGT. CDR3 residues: CASSRGDNSGANVLTF.

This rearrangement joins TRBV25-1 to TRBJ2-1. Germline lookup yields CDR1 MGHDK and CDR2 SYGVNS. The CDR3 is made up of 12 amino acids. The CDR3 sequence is CASSWGYNEQFF.

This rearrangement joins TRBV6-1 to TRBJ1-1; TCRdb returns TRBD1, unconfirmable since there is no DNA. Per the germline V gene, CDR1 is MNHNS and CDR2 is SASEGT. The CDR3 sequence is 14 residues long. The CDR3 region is CASSRGTGGPEAFF.

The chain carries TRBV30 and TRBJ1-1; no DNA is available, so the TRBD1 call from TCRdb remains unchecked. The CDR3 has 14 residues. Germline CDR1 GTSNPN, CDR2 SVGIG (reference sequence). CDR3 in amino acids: CAWSALGVGTEAFF.

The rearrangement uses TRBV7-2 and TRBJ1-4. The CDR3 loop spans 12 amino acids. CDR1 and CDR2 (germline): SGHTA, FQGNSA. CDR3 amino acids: CASSSGVGKLFF.

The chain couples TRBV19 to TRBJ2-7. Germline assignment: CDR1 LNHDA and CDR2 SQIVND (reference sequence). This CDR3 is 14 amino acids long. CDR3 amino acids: CASSRQQSSYEQYF.